Below, 20 T cell receptor beta chains from the same sample are listed, as sequenced in a study of cytomegalovirus exposure and HLA in healthy donors (dated 2017 in TCRdb). Preparation of the library involved the immunoSEQ multiplex PCR assay. For the multiplex PCR, a mixture combining 60 forward primers for TCR Vbeta segments and 13 reverse primers for TCR Jbeta segments was used. Sourced from immuneACCESS, this table was stored by TCRdb with only in-frame sequences that have V and J called. A share of the clones is absent; for the studies checked, an unresolved V gene accounts for under half, and the remainder has no known explanation. The table for this sample lists approximately 190,000 clones; around 82% of them were counted only once. The ten largest clonotypes hold 1.7% of the sample. The specimen sequenced was PBMCs. These receptors were collected from a man aged 40-50 years in good health and CMV-seropositive.

Here the CDR3 reads CASSRTGTYEQYF. For the CDR3, the DNA is TGTGCCAGCAGCCGGACAGGGACCTACGAGCAGTACTTC. This chain uses TRBV11-3 with TRBJ2-7; TRBD1 matches 8 bases. Germline CDR1 SGHNT, CDR2 YENEEA. The junction had 2 bases not matched to a gene; V was cut back by 5 bases and J by 2 bases. The CDR3 runs to 13 residues.

The V and J genes are TRBV19 and TRBJ2-2; tentative D call: TRBD1 (6 bases). CDR1 and CDR2 (germline): LNHDA, SQIVND (reference sequence). CDR3 length: 15 residues. Trimming left V 4 bases short and J 0 bases short, with 9 bases between. CDR3 sequence: CASSRGHPNTGELFF. CDR3 coding DNA: TGTGCCAGTAGTAGGGGACACCCGAACACCGGGGAGCTGTTTTTT.

The rearrangement joins TRBV7-2 to TRBJ1-2; possibly TRBD1 for D (5 bases). Germline CDR1 and CDR2: SGHTA and FQGNSA. The CDR3 has 12 amino acids. Deletions cut 3 bases from V and 8 bases from J, with 10 bases between. As DNA, the CDR3 is TGTGCCAGCAGCTTCAGGGTAGGAGGCTACACCTTC. Translated, it gives CASSFRVGGYTF.

This clone was seen a few times. This chain joins TRBV18 and TRBJ1-3; 10 bases are shared with TRBD1. Germline V gene lookup returns CDR1 KGHSH and CDR2 LQKENI. Losses at the gene ends were 3 bases for V and 3 bases for J; bases not matched to a gene: 5. There are 16 residues in the CDR3. The DNA for the CDR3 is TGTGCCAGCTCACCGAGACAGGGGGCAGATGGAAACACCATATATTTT. Translating it yields CASSPRQGADGNTIYF.

This chain links TRBV6-1 with TRBJ2-7; TRBD2 aligns across 9 bases. Germline V lookup: CDR1 MNHNS, CDR2 SASEGT. The CDR3 is 14 residues long. Trimming took 4 bases from V and 3 from J; bases not matched to a gene: 4. The DNA for the CDR3 is TGTGCCAGCAGTGTCCTTAGCGGGAGCTACGAGCAGTACTTC. Its translation is CASSVLSGSYEQYF.

The CDR3 nucleotides are TGTGCCAGCAGCCCACCCGGCGGGGAACCCTACAATGAGCAGTTCTTC. Translated, it gives CASSPPGGEPYNEQFF. This chain uses TRBV7-3 with TRBJ2-1, with D possibly matching TRBD2 (6 bases). Germline values: CDR1 SGHTA, CDR2 FQGTGA. The CDR3 runs 16 residues. Deletions cut 5 bases from V and 2 bases from J, with 16 bases between.

The DNA for the CDR3 is TGTGCCAGCAGTCAGGGGAGCGGTAGCACAGATACGCAGTATTTT. Its protein product is CASSQGSGSTDTQYF. The V call is TRBV13, the J call TRBJ2-3, with D possibly being TRBD1 (6 bases). Trimming took off 6 bases at V and 0 bases at J, with 13 bases between the two ends. Germline loops: CDR1 PRHDT, CDR2 FYEKMQ (reference sequence). CDR3 size: 15 residues.

This chain joins TRBV7-9 and TRBJ2-3, with 12 bases lining up with TRBD2. The CDR3 is 16 amino acids. Germline trimming cut 2 bases from V and 5 bases from J; bases unmatched to any gene: 5. Germline V CDR1 and CDR2: SEHNR, FQNEAQ (reference sequence). The CDR3 DNA is TGTGCCAGCAGCTTACTAGCGGGAGGGCCTAGAGATACGCAGTATTTT. It is translated as CASSLLAGGPRDTQYF.

The V call is TRBV7-9, the J call TRBJ2-7; weak D call: TRBD1 (6 bases). V dropped 1 base and J dropped 5 bases, with 18 bases sitting between them. This CDR3 is built from 16 residues. From germline, CDR1 is SEHNR and CDR2 FQNEAQ (reference sequence). The CDR3 bases are TGTGCCAGCAGCTTAGATCCTAGCAGGGGAGTTGACGAGCAGTACTTC. Translated, it gives CASSLDPSRGVDEQYF. Variable domain in full (rest from reference TRBV7-9 and TRBJ2-7): DTGVSQNPRHKITKRGQNVTFRCDPISEHNRLYWYRQTLGQGPEFLTYFQNEAQLEKSRLLSDRFSAERPKGSFSTLEIQRTEQGDSAMYLCASSLDPSRGVDEQYFGPGTRLTVT.

With regard to this clone: A read error may account for a junction end that differs from germline. This chain connects TRBV30 to TRBJ2-3; the D gene is possibly TRBD1 (6 bases). Germline CDR1 reads GTSNPN; CDR2 reads SVGIG (reference sequence). CDR3 length equals 10 residues. The CDR3 loop is CAWGGRSPDF. The CDR3 DNA reads TGTGCCTGGGGGGGCCGGTCGCCAGATTTT.

The V and J genes are TRBV6-5 and TRBJ2-5; TRBD2 matches at 14 bases. The CDR3 contains 15 residues. Unmatched junction bases numbered 7, after V lost 6 bases and J lost 7 bases. The V gene's germline CDR1 is MNHEY and CDR2 SVGAGI. Here the CDR3 DNA reads TGTGCCAGCAGACCGGGACTAGCGGGAGTGTGGACCCAGTACTTC. Its protein product is CASRPGLAGVWTQYF.

The chain carries TRBV18 and TRBJ1-2; TRBD1 is a possible D gene (5 bases). CDR1 KGHSH and CDR2 LQKENI come from the germline V gene. V dropped 6 bases and J dropped 4 bases, with 18 bases sitting between them. This CDR3 is built from 15 residues. CDR3 in DNA: TGTGCCAGCTCCCCTAAGACAGATAGTAGCTATGGCTACACCTTC. Protein sequence: CASSPKTDSSYGYTF.

This clone is medium-sized in the sample. The chain employs TRBV19 and TRBJ2-1, with 7 bases lining up with TRBD2. Germline CDR1 and CDR2: LNHDA and SQIVND (reference sequence). The CDR3 length is 12 residues. J gave up 10 bases and V 6 bases, and 6 bases lay outside the gene matches. CDR3 coding DNA: TGTGCCAGTAGGTCGCCTAGCGGAGAGCAGTTCTTC. Protein product: CASRSPSGEQFF.

This clone was counted a few times. The chain has TRBV11-2 and TRBJ1-5, with D unresolved. V lost 2 bases, J lost 7 bases, and 9 bases lay in between. The CDR3 runs to 13 residues. Germline CDR1 SGHAT, CDR2 FQNNGV. As DNA, the CDR3 is TGTGCCAGCAGCTTAAGTCACAGACAGCCCCAGCATTTT. As protein: CASSLSHRQPQHF.

V gene TRBV19 combines with J gene TRBJ1-5; weak D call: TRBD1 (5 bases). Trimming took 7 bases from V and 0 from J, leaving 13 bases between them. The CDR3 runs 15 residues. Germline V gene data show CDR1 as LNHDA and CDR2 as SQIVND (reference sequence). The CDR3 nucleotides read TGTGCCAGTATGCGGGGGGGGTATAGCAATCAGCCCCAGCATTTT. Its translation: CASMRGGYSNQPQHF. Variable domain in full (rest from reference TRBV19 and TRBJ1-5): DGGITQSPKYLFRKEGQNVTLSCEQNLNHDAMYWYRQDPGQGLRLIYYSQIVNDFQKGDIAEGYSVSREKKESFPLTVTSAQKNPTAFYLCASMRGGYSNQPQHFGDGTRLSIL.

The chain joins TRBV7-8 to TRBJ1-4, with D perhaps TRBD1 (5 bases). V was trimmed by 1 base and J by 2 bases, leaving 8 bases between them. CDR3 length: 15 amino acids. Germline values: CDR1 SGHVS, CDR2 FQNEAQ. CDR3 region: CASSLVGGTNEKLFF. As DNA, the CDR3 is TGTGCCAGCAGCTTAGTTGGGGGGACTAATGAAAAACTGTTTTTT.

CDR3 in DNA: TGTGCCAGCAGCGTTAGCGTTATCGCCTACGAGCAGTACTTC. Amino acid sequence: CASSVSVIAYEQYF. The chain combines TRBV9 with TRBJ2-7; D possibly corresponds to TRBD2 (5 bases). CDR1 and CDR2 (germline): SGDLS, YYNGEE. Trimming removed 2 bases from V and 2 bases from J, with 11 bases in between. The CDR3 sequence is 14 residues long.

This chain links TRBV9 with TRBJ2-1, with TRBD2 matching over 7 bases. The CDR3 is 15 residues long. V trimming: 4 bases; J trimming: 0 bases; junction bases outside the gene matches: 4. CDR1 and CDR2 (germline): SGDLS, YYNGEE. CDR3 loop: CASSPRERSYNEQFF. The CDR3 DNA is TGTGCCAGCAGCCCGCGGGAGCGCTCCTACAATGAGCAGTTCTTC.

J is TRBJ2-7 and V is TRBV27, with 7 nucleotides matching TRBD2. The V gene's germline CDR1 is MNHEY and CDR2 SMNVEV (reference sequence). Trimming cost V 5 bases and J 1 base; bases outside gene matches: 5. CDR3 length: 14 amino acids. The CDR3 reads CASSPLAESYEQYF. The CDR3 region has the DNA TGTGCCAGCAGTCCCCTAGCGGAATCCTACGAGCAGTACTTC.

The chain employs TRBV7-6 and TRBJ2-2, with 9 nucleotides matching TRBD2. J was trimmed by 6 bases and V by 1 base; bases with no gene match: 9. This CDR3 has 17 amino acids. Germline loops: CDR1 SGHVS, CDR2 FNYEAQ. The CDR3 bases are TGTGCCAGCAGCTTAGAAGGTGGGCTAGCGGGACCCGGGGAGCTGTTTTTT. Its protein product is CASSLEGGLAGPGELFF.